The rows below give T cell receptor beta chains drawn from one sample of a study of siplizumab effects on memory and regulatory T cells. TCRdb keeps only in-frame clones here, not all; method: immunoSEQ multiplex PCR. The sample carries some 100,000 clones, about 91% recorded once. Sequences were obtained from Tregs sorted from blood. These receptors all come from a human donor in good health. The CDR3 runs from the conserved cysteine through the conserved F or W. A D gene is named only where the DNA matches it firmly. Only some rows state a clone size, as once, few, many or a class for expanded clones.

d_gene,j_gene,v_gene,abundance,CDR3nt,CDR3aa
NA,TRBJ1-3,TRBV19,NA,TGTGCCAGCACCCGGGGGGGGCAGTTTGGAAACACCATATATTTT,CASTRGGQFGNTIYF
TRBD1,TRBJ2-7,TRBV28,once,TGTGCCAGCAGTCTACAGGACAGGGACCGTTTCTTC,CASSLQDRDRFF
NA,TRBJ1-2,TRBV2,NA,TGTGCCAGCAGAGGAGTAAACTATGGCTACACCTTC,CASRGVNYGYTF
NA,TRBJ2-7,TRBV28,NA,TGTGCCAGCAGTTCGCCGCAGGGGTCACACGAGCAGTACTTC,CASSSPQGSHEQYF
TRBD1,TRBJ2-1,TRBV29-1,once,TGCAGCGCTGTTGGGGATCCGACAGGGCATCAACGTTGGTTCTTC,CSAVGDPTGHQRWFF
TRBD2,TRBJ2-7,TRBV5-5,NA,TGTGCCAGCAGCTTGGGTCTAGCGGGAGCTTACGAGCAGTACTTC,CASSLGLAGAYEQYF
TRBD2,TRBJ2-1,TRBV5-1,NA,TGCGCCAGCAGCTTGGATAAAGGCGAGGGGACTAGCCTATACAATGAGCAGTTCTTC,CASSLDKGEGTSLYNEQFF
TRBD2,TRBJ2-3,TRBV4-1,NA,TGCGCCAGCAGCCGGTCGGAAGCGGGAGTGAATACGCAGTATTTT,CASSRSEAGVNTQYF
TRBD2,TRBJ2-7,TRBV10-2,NA,TGCGCCAGTTCGCTGACTAGCGGGACAGACGAGCAGTACTTC,CASSLTSGTDEQYF
NA,TRBJ2-1,TRBV15,NA,TGTGCCACCAGCAGAGTCCCAGCGGCTTACAATGAGCAGTTCTTC,CATSRVPAAYNEQFF
NA,TRBJ1-5,TRBV15,NA,TGTGCCACCAGCAGAGATAGGAGAGGACGGAATATTTCCCAGCATTTT,CATSRDRRGRNISQHF
TRBD2,TRBJ2-7,TRBV7-9,NA,TGTGCCAGCAGCGCCCGACTAGCGGGTGGCCGAAGGTCCTACGAGCAGTACTTC,CASSARLAGGRRSYEQYF
TRBD2,TRBJ2-7,TRBV29-1,few,TGCAGCGTTCTAGCGGGAGGTTTCTACGAGCAGTACTTC,CSVLAGGFYEQYF
TRBD2,TRBJ2-7,TRBV19,NA,TGTGCCAGTAGTCCTAAGCGGGATACCTACGAGCAGTACTTC,CASSPKRDTYEQYF
TRBD1,TRBJ1-4,TRBV28,NA,TGTGCCAGCAGTTTATGGGGGACAGGGGGGAGTATTGAAAAACTGTTTTTT,CASSLWGTGGSIEKLFF
NA,TRBJ1-6,TRBV2,once,TGTGCCAGCAGTGAACTTACCAGAAAAAATTCACCCCTCCACTTT,CASSELTRKNSPLHF